This T cell receptor (beta chain) is from a study of response to subunit inactivated influenza vaccine. Overall study results and limits: A suggestion made by the authors is that each seasonal influenza vaccination recruits few new T cells.

Each CDR3 protein is one row after TCRdb ran MiXCR on the RT-PCR reads. The profile shows roughly 570,000 distinct CDR3 sequences, over 10% of them singletons. This clonotype was recorded a few times. Its matching antigen is unknown. V was cut by 3 bases and J by 6 bases, with 12 bases left in between. From germline, CDR1 is DFQATT and CDR2 SNEGSKA (reference sequence). CDR3 length: 13 amino acids. The specimen comprised PBMCs from blood, sampled 40 to 50 days after vaccination. The chain carries TRBV20-1 and TRBJ2-1; D uncertain. The receptor was derived from a man aged 50-59 years who received an inactivated influenza vaccine. CDR3 bases: TGCAGTGCTAGGGGTAGGGTCAGCAATGAGCAGTTCTTC. Protein sequence: CSARGRVSNEQFF.